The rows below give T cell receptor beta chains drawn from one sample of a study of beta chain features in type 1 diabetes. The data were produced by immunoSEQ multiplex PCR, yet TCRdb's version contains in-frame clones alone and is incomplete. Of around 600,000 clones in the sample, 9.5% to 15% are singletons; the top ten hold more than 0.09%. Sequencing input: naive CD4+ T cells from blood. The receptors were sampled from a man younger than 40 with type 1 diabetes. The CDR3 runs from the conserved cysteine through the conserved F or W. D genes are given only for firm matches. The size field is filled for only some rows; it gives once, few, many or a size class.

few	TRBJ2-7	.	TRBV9	CASTRGAAEYEQYF	TGTGCCAGCACTAGAGGGGCGGCCGAATACGAGCAGTACTTC
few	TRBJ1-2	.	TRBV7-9	CASSPVGLQNYGYTF	TGTGCCAGCAGCCCCGTCGGACTGCAAAACTATGGCTACACCTTC
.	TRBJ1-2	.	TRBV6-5	CASSNPGIANYGYTF	TGTGCCAGCAGTAACCCAGGGATAGCTAACTATGGCTACACCTTC
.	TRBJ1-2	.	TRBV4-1	CASSQEPNYGYTF	TGCGCCAGCAGCCAAGAACCGAACTATGGCTACACCTTC
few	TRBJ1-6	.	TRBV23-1	CASSLKVKWNSPLHF	TGCGCCAGCAGTCTTAAAGTGAAATGGAATTCACCCCTCCACTTT
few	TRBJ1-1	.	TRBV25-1	CASSESPGRGNTEAFF	TGTGCCAGCAGTGAATCTCCGGGACGAGGGAACACTGAAGCTTTCTTT
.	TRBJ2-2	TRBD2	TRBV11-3	CASSFGTNLGGELFF	TGTGCCAGCAGCTTCGGGACTAACCTCGGTGGGGAGCTGTTTTTT
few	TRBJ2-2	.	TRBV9	CASSAQGVGTGELFF	TGTGCCAGCAGCGCCCAGGGAGTAGGAACCGGGGAGCTGTTTTTT
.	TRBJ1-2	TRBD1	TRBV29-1	CSAGQGRGYTF	TGCAGCGCCGGACAGGGGCGAGGCTACACCTTC
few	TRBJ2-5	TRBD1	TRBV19	CASRPTGSETQYF	TGTGCCAGTCGACCGACAGGGTCGGAGACCCAGTACTTC
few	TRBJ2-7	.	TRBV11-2	CASSLAPRGASYEQYF	TGTGCCAGCAGCTTAGCACCGAGGGGAGCTTCCTACGAGCAGTACTTC
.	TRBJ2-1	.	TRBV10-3	CAISELGTGSAEQFF	TGTGCCATCAGTGAGTTAGGGACGGGGTCTGCTGAGCAGTTCTTC
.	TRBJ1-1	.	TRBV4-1	CASSQEMGTGAEAFF	TGCGCCAGCAGCCAAGAAATGGGAACGGGGGCTGAAGCTTTCTTT
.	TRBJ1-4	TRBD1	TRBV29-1	CSVEITGEVEKLFF	TGCAGCGTTGAAATCACAGGGGAGGTTGAAAAACTGTTTTTT
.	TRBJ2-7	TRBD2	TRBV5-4	CASSPGTSGVVREQYF	TGTGCCAGCAGCCCGGGGACTAGCGGGGTTGTGAGGGAGCAGTACTTC
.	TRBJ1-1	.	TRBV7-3	CASSRSGNTEAFF	TGTGCCAGCAGCCGATCAGGGAACACTGAAGCTTTCTTT
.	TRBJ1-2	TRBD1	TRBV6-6	CASSRGQVFYGYTF	TGTGCCAGCAGTCGGGGACAGGTTTTCTATGGCTACACCTTC
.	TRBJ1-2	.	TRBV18	CASSPGGAYGYTF	TGTGCCAGCTCACCGGGGGGTGCCTATGGCTACACCTTC
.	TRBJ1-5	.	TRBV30	CAWSVGGQSNQPQHF	TGTGCCTGGAGTGTTGGAGGTCAGAGCAATCAGCCCCAGCATTTT
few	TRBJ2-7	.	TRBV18	CASSPSVERQYF	TGTGCCAGCTCACCTTCGGTTGAACGGCAGTACTTC
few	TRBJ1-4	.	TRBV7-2	CASSPDSGKLFF	TGTGCCAGCAGCCCAGACAGTGGGAAACTGTTTTTT
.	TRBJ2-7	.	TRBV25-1	CASSESGASYEQYF	TGTGCCAGCAGTGAATCTGGTGCTTCCTACGAGCAGTACTTC
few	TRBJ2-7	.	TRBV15	CATSREITASYEQYF	TGTGCCACCAGCAGAGAAATCACAGCCTCCTACGAGCAGTACTTC
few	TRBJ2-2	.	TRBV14	CASSQDIQNTGELFF	TGTGCCAGCAGCCAAGATATACAGAACACCGGGGAGCTGTTTTTT
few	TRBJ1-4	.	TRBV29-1	CSVRGFNEKLFF	TGCAGCGTTAGGGGGTTTAATGAAAAACTGTTTTTT
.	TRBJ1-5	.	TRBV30	CAWSGVGGFYQPQHF	TGTGCCTGGAGTGGGGTGGGGGGCTTCTATCAGCCCCAGCATTTT
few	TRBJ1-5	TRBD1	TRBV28	CASRGTGGYPSQHF	TGTGCCAGCAGGGGGACAGGGGGTTATCCGTCCCAGCATTTT
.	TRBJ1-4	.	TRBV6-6	CASRGGMTTNEKLFF	TGTGCCAGCAGAGGTGGAATGACGACTAATGAAAAACTGTTTTTT
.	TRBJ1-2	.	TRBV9	CASSVSRANYGYTF	TGTGCCAGCAGCGTTTCCAGGGCCAACTATGGCTACACCTTC
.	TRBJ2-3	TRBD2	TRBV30	CAWSAGTSGGTDTQYF	TGTGCCTGGTCCGCCGGGACTAGCGGGGGCACAGATACGCAGTATTTT
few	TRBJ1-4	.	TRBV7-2	CASSPNGGGVEKLFF	TGTGCCAGCAGCCCCAATGGGGGTGGGGTCGAAAAACTGTTTTTT
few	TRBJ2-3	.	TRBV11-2	CASSLNLRTDTQYF	TGTGCCAGCAGCTTAAATCTACGCACAGATACGCAGTATTTT
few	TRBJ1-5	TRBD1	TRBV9	CASSVEGQGHQPQHF	TGTGCCAGCAGCGTAGAAGGACAGGGGCATCAGCCCCAGCATTTT
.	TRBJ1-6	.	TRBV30	CARGPDGRAPLHF	TGTGCGAGGGGACCGGACGGGAGAGCTCCCCTCCACTTT
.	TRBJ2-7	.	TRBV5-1	CASSSDSYEQYF	TGCGCCAGCAGCTCTGACTCCTACGAGCAGTACTTC
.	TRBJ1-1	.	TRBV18	CASSPPGTDTEAFF	TGTGCCAGCTCACCTCCAGGGACGGACACTGAAGCTTTCTTT
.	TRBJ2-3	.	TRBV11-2	CASSLIVNSSTDTQYF	TGTGCCAGCAGCTTAATCGTTAACTCGAGCACAGATACGCAGTATTTT
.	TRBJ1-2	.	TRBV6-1	CASSARQVVRHGYTF	TGTGCCAGCAGTGCCCGACAGGTCGTCCGCCATGGCTACACCTTC
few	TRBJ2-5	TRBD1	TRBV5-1	CASSSGTGEETQYF	TGCGCCAGCAGCTCCGGGACAGGCGAAGAGACCCAGTACTTC
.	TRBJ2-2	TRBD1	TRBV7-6	CASSPRQGRNTGELFF	TGTGCCAGCAGCCCTAGACAGGGGCGAAACACCGGGGAGCTGTTTTTT
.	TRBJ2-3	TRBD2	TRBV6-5	CATLAGGTDTQYF	TGCGCTACCCTGGCGGGGGGCACAGATACGCAGTATTTT
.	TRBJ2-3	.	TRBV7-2	CASSFEGGIDTQYF	TGTGCCAGCAGCTTTGAAGGGGGTATCGATACGCAGTATTTT
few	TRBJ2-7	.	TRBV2	CAFREGGSGYEQYF	TGTGCCTTTCGAGAAGGGGGGAGCGGGTACGAGCAGTACTTC